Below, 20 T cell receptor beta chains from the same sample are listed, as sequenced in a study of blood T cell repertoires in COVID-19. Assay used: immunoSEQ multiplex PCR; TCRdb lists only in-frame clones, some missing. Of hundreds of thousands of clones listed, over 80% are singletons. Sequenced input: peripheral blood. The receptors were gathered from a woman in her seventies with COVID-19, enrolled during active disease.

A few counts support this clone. The CDR3 bases are TGTGCCAGTAGTCCCCTAGCGGGAGTGACCTACAATGAGCAGTTCTTC. Its protein product is CASSPLAGVTYNEQFF. The chain combines TRBV19 with TRBJ2-1, with 10 bases lining up with TRBD2. Germline V gene data show CDR1 as LNHDA and CDR2 as SQIVND (reference sequence). V lost 5 bases, J lost 2 bases, and 6 bases stayed unmatched. CDR3 length: 16 residues.

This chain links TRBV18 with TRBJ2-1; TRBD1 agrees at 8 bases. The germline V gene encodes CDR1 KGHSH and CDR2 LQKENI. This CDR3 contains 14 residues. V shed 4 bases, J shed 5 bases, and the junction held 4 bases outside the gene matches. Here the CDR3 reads CASSLKTGDNEQFF. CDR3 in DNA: TGTGCCAGCTCACTAAAGACAGGGGACAATGAGCAGTTCTTC. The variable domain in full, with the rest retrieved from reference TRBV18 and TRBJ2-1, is NAGVMQNPRHLVRRRGQEARLRCSPMKGHSHVYWYRQLPEEGLKFMVYLQKENIIDESGMPKERFSAEFPKEGPSILRIQQVVRGDSAAYFCASSLKTGDNEQFFGPGTRLTVL.

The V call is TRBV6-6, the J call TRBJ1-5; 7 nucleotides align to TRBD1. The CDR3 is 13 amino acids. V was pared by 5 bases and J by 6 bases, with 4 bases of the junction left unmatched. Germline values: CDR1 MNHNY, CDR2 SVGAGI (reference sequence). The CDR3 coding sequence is TGTGCCAGCAGTAGTCAGGGGGGTCAGCCCCAGCATTTT. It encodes CASSSQGGQPQHF.

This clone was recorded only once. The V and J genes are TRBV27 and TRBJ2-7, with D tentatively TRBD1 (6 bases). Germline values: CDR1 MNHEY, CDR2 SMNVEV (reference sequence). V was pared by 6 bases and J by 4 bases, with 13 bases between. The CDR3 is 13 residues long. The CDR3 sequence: CASSRGQRYEQYF. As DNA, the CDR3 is TGTGCCAGCAGCAGGGGCCAAAGGTACGAGCAGTACTTC.

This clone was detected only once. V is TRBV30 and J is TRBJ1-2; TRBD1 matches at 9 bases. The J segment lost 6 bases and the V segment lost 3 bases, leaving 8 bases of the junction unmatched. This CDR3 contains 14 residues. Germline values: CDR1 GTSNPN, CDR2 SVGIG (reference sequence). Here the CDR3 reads CAWSRNRGLDGYTF. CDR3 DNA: TGTGCCTGGAGCCGTAACAGGGGGCTGGATGGCTACACCTTC. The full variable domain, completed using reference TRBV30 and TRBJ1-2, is SQTIHQWPATLVQPVGSPLSLECTVEGTSNPNLYWYRQAAGRGLQLLFYSVGIGQISSEVPQNLSASRPQDRQFILSSKKLLLSDSGFYLCAWSRNRGLDGYTFGSGTRLTVV.

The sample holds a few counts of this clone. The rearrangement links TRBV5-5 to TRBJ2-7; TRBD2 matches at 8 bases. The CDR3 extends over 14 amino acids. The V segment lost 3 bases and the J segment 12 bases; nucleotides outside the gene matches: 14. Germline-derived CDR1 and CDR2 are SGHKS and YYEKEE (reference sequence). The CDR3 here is CASSSRESSGSWYF. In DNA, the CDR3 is TGTGCCAGCAGCTCGCGTGAATCTAGCGGGTCCTGGTACTTC.

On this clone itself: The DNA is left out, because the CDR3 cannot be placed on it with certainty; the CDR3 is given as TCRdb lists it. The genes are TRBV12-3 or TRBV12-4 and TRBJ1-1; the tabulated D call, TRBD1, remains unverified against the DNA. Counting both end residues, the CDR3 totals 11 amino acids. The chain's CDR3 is CASSFGTGASF.

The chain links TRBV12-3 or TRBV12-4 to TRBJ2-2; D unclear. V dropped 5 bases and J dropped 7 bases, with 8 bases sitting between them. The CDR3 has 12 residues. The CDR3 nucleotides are TGTGCCAGCAGTCCACAGATCGGGGAGCTGTTTTTT. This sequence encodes CASSPQIGELFF.

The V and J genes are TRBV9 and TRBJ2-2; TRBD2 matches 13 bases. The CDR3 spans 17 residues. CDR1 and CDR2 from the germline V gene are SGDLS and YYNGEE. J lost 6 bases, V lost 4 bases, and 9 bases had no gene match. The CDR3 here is CASSPPGLAGAPGELFF. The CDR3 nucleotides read TGTGCCAGCAGCCCTCCCGGACTAGCGGGAGCCCCCGGGGAGCTGTTTTTT.

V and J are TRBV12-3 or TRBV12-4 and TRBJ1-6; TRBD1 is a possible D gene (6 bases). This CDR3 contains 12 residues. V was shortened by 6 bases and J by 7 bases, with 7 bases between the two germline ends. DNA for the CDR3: TGTGCCAGCAGACAGGGAAATTCACCCCTCCACTTT. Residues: CASRQGNSPLHF.

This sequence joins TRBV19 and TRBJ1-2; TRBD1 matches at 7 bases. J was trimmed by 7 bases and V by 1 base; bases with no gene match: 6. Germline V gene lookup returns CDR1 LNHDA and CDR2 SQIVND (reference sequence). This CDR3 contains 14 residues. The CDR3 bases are TGTGCCAGTAGTATAGTGGGACAGAACAGTGGCTACACCTTC. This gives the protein CASSIVGQNSGYTF.

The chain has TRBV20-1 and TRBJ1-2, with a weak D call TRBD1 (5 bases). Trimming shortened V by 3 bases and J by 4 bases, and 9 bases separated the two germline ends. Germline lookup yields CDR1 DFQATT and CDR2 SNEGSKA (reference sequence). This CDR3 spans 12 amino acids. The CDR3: CSASQGSYGYTF. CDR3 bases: TGCAGTGCTAGTCAGGGATCCTATGGCTACACCTTC.

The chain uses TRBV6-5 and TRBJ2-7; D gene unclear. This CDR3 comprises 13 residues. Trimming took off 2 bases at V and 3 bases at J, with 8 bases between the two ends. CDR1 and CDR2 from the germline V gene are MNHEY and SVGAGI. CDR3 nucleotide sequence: TGTGCCAGCAGTTACGGAGTGGACTACGAGCAGTACTTC. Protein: CASSYGVDYEQYF.

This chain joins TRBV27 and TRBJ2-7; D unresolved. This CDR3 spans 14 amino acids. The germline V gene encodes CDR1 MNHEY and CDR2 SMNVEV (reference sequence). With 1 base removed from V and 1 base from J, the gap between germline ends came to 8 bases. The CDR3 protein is CASSLYPESYEQYF. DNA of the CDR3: TGTGCCAGCAGTTTATACCCAGAATCCTACGAGCAGTACTTC.

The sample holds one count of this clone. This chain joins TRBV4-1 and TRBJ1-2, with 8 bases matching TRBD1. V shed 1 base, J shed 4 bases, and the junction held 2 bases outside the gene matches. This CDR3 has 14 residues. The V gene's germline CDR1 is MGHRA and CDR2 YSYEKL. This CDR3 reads CASSQGTGIYGYTF. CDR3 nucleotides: TGCGCCAGCAGCCAAGGGACAGGGATCTATGGCTACACCTTC.

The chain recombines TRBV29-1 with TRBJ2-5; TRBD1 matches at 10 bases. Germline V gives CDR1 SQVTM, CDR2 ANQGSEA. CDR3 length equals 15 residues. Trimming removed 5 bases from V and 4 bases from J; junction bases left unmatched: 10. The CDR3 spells CSVHWDRGPRETQYF. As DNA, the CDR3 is TGCAGCGTTCATTGGGACAGGGGTCCCCGAGAGACCCAGTACTTC.

The CDR3 DNA reads as TGTGCCAGTAGTTCGACAGGGGGCGCCTACAATGAGCAGTTCTTC. This sequence encodes CASSSTGGAYNEQFF. The chain employs TRBV19 and TRBJ2-1, with 10 bases fitting TRBD1. Germline-derived CDR1 and CDR2 are LNHDA and SQIVND (reference sequence). The CDR3 has 15 amino acids. After removal of 5 bases from V and 2 bases from J, the junction contained 3 bases not matched to a gene.

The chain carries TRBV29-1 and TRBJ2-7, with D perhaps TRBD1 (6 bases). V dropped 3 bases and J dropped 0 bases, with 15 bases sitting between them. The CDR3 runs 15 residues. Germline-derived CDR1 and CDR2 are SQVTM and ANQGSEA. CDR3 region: CSVEVSETGSYEQYF. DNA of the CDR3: TGCAGCGTTGAGGTGTCGGAGACAGGCTCCTACGAGCAGTACTTC.

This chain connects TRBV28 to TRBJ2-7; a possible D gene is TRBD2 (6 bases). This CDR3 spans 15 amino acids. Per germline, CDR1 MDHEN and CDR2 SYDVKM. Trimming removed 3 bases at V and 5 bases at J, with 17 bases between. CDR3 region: CASSFTLLATNEQYF. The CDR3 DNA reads TGTGCCAGCAGTTTCACCCTACTAGCTACCAACGAGCAGTACTTC.

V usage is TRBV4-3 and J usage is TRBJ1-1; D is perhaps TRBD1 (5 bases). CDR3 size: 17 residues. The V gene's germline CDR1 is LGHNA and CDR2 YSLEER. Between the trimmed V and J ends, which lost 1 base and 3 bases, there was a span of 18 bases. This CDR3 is CASSQATKGLVDTEAFF. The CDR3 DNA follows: TGCGCCAGCAGCCAAGCAACGAAGGGGTTGGTAGACACTGAAGCTTTCTTT.